A selection of T cell receptor beta chains follows, all from one sample in a study of spatial heterogeneity in lung cancer. MiXCR was run by TCRdb on the 5' RACE reads, yielding one entry per CDR3 protein. The repertoire holds around 5,000 distinct CDR3 sequences, with 25% to 35% as singletons. Sample: lung tumor tissue, taken at surgery. The origin of the receptors is a female donor with early-stage non-small cell lung cancer. Each CDR3 is given with its conserved first and last residue. A D gene is named only where the DNA matches it firmly. Clone size is not always given. Where it is, it says once, few, many or a class for expanded clones.

v_gene	j_gene	len	d_gene	abundance	CDR3aa	CDR3nt
TRBV29-1	TRBJ2-7	12	.	medium-sized	CSVGGSHYEQYF	TGCAGCGTTGGGGGGTCCCACTACGAGCAGTACTTC
TRBV7-8	TRBJ2-2	13	.	.	CASRPPDSLELFF	TGTGCCAGCAGACCCCCTGACAGTCTGGAGCTGTTTTTT
TRBV5-1	TRBJ2-7	13	.	medium-sized	CASSLLGDYEQYF	TGCGCCAGCAGCTTGTTGGGGGACTACGAGCAGTACTTC
TRBV3-1	TRBJ2-1	13	.	many	CASSPPDVGEQFF	TGTGCCAGCAGCCCTCCCGACGTCGGTGAGCAGTTCTTC
TRBV4-1	TRBJ2-1	16	.	medium-sized	CASSQVVGAPYNEQFF	TGCGCCAGCAGCCAAGTAGTGGGAGCCCCCTACAATGAGCAGTTCTTC
TRBV5-4	TRBJ2-3	16	TRBD2	.	CASSLVAGGGTDTQYF	TGTGCCAGCAGCTTGGTTGCGGGGGGCGGCACAGATACGCAGTATTTT
TRBV2	TRBJ2-2	15	.	many	CASSAGAPNTGELFF	TGTGCCAGCAGTGCGGGGGCACCGAACACCGGGGAGCTGTTTTTT
TRBV11-2	TRBJ2-3	15	.	medium-sized	CASSLGTGHTDTQYF	TGTGCCAGCAGCTTAGGTACAGGACACACAGATACGCAGTATTTT
TRBV12-3/TRBV12-4	TRBJ1-5	13	.	many	CASSPRMGQPQHF	TGTGCCAGCAGTCCTCGAATGGGCCAGCCCCAGCATTTT
TRBV3-1	TRBJ1-5	14	.	.	CASSQDTYNQPQHF	TGTGCCAGCAGCCAAGACACATACAATCAGCCCCAGCATTTT
TRBV29-1	TRBJ1-3	11	.	medium-sized	CSVAKGNTIYF	TGCAGCGTGGCGAAAGGAAACACCATATATTTT
TRBV2	TRBJ2-1	11	.	many	CASSTYNEQFF	TGTGCCAGCAGTACGTACAATGAGCAGTTCTTC
TRBV28	TRBJ2-1	15	TRBD2	.	CASSPLRELHNEQFF	TGTGCCAGCAGTCCCCTGCGGGAGCTGCACAATGAGCAGTTCTTC
TRBV20-1	TRBJ2-7	14	.	medium-sized	CSASVGRGGNEQYF	TGCAGTGCTAGCGTCGGGCGGGGTGGGAACGAGCAGTACTTC
TRBV3-1	TRBJ2-1	16	.	few	CASSQAFNPWGNEQFF	TGTGCCAGCAGCCAAGCCTTTAATCCTTGGGGCAATGAGCAGTTCTTC
TRBV20-1	TRBJ2-3	15	TRBD2	many	CSASPRLAGTDTQYF	TGCAGTGCTAGTCCCCGACTAGCGGGGACAGATACGCAGTATTTT
TRBV11-2	TRBJ1-2	15	.	many	CASSPMGAGHDGYTF	TGTGCCAGCAGCCCAATGGGGGCAGGGCACGATGGCTACACCTTC
TRBV6-1	TRBJ2-1	11	.	many	CASTSSTLEFF	TGTGCCAGCACTAGTAGCACCCTGGAGTTCTTC
TRBV18	TRBJ1-5	14	.	many	CASSPGRRNQPQHF	TGTGCCAGCTCACCGGGCAGGCGAAATCAGCCCCAGCATTTT
TRBV14	TRBJ2-2	13	.	many	CASSHPNTGELFF	TGTGCCAGCAGCCATCCCAACACCGGGGAGCTGTTTTTT
TRBV2	TRBJ1-5	17	.	few	CASSEDLTGLGGQPQHF	TGTGCCAGCAGTGAAGACCTCACAGGGCTGGGTGGTCAGCCCCAGCATTTT
TRBV29-1	TRBJ2-7	14	.	medium-sized	CSVEKETDTYEQYF	TGCAGCGTTGAAAAGGAAACGGACACCTACGAGCAGTACTTC
TRBV11-1	TRBJ2-4	17	.	medium-sized	CASSLARRGGGKNIQYF	TGTGCCAGCAGCTTAGCGCGCCGAGGGGGAGGCAAAAACATTCAGTACTTC
TRBV6-6	TRBJ2-1	16	TRBD2	large	CASYDLAGPTGNEQFF	TGTGCCAGCTACGATTTAGCGGGACCCACCGGCAATGAGCAGTTCTTC
TRBV12-3/TRBV12-4	TRBJ1-6	14	.	.	CASSISSNNSPLHF	TGTGCCAGCAGTATTTCTTCGAATAATTCACCCCTCCACTTT